In this sample, the clone carrying this TCR beta chain turned up a few times. Its matching antigen is unknown. These data come from a study of T cell repertoires in cytomegalovirus infection. Study as a whole: From public TCR beta signatures came an indication of both CMV infection and matching HLA type. General study points: Predominance within the ex vivo response was attributable to HLA-C-restricted CMV-specific TCR beta clonotypes.

TCRdb called the reads again in MiXCR, with one record for every CDR3 protein. Among roughly 150,000 distinct CDR3 sequences listed, over 25% were seen once. The receptor's source is a human donor in good health (CMV status not recorded). Some clones in this sample may be carry-over from other donors' samples. The sample here was CD8+ T cells from cultured PBMCs, taken from culture after CMV antigen stimulation.

For the CDR3, the DNA is TGCGCCAGCAGCTTGGCCAACAGGGAATCTGAAGCTTTCTTT. Its translation: CASSLANRESEAFF. This sequence joins TRBV5-1 and TRBJ1-1; possible D gene TRBD1, 6 bases. Germline lookup yields CDR1 SGHRS and CDR2 YFSETQ. V was clipped by 0 bases and J by 6 bases, with 12 bases between them. This CDR3 has 14 amino acids.